These T cell receptor beta chains were read from a single sample in a study of cytomegalovirus exposure and HLA in healthy donors. TCRdb keeps only in-frame clones here, not all; method: immunoSEQ multiplex PCR. The repertoire holds over 150,000 clones, with over 75% as singletons. Sequenced material: PBMCs. Receptor source: a male donor in good health and CMV-seronegative. The conserved cysteine and the conserved F or W are not part of the CDR3 here. D genes are given only for firm matches.

d_gene	v_gene	j_gene	CDR3aa
NA	TRBV28	TRBJ1-5	ASSLIQGSVQPQH
TRBD1	TRBV5-5	TRBJ1-4	ASSLATGGDEKLF
TRBD1	TRBV5-1	TRBJ2-7	ASSSPGQGIGEQY
NA	TRBV2	TRBJ2-7	ASRRTTGTAPLIL
TRBD1	TRBV4-3	TRBJ2-6	ASSPGAGQGQFWANVLT
NA	TRBV6-5	TRBJ1-5	ASSWVGGQPQH
NA	TRBV7-8	TRBJ1-2	ASSLVPTLTGNRGYT
NA	TRBV4-2	TRBJ2-3	ASSQRGEGADTQY
TRBD1	TRBV30	TRBJ1-6	AWTPLKPGTGGFWNSPLH
NA	TRBV19	TRBJ1-1	ASSLQDSMNTEAF
NA	TRBV18	TRBJ1-3	ASSPRTSSGNTIY
NA	TRBV10-1	TRBJ1-6	ASRLSRGKGYARNSPLH
NA	TRBV7-2	TRBJ1-2	ASSAGGIYGYT
NA	TRBV7-9	TRBJ2-7	ASSSGRTEQY
NA	TRBV5-4	TRBJ2-3	ASSFDRSHAVRTDTQY
NA	TRBV6-5	TRBJ1-1	ASSYGDIMNTEAF
NA	TRBV25-1	TRBJ1-1	ASSDHVTRTAEAF